The present T cell receptor (beta chain) was sequenced within a study of identical twins. Points from the study as a whole: Modeled out-of-frame TCR alpha sharing in monozygotic twins fell below observed levels. In zero-insertion analyses, partial confounding could arise from invariant MAIT and iNKT cells.

This clonotype was picked up a small number of times. The antigen is not known. One entry per CDR3 protein, called by TCRdb with MiXCR from the 5' RACE reads. The sample shows roughly 290,000 distinct CDR3 sequences, approximately 8% of them seen only once. The same data also went into a second study, on yellow fever vaccine responses in identical twins.

The clonotype was recovered from a woman aged 18-30 years in good health. The sample was memory (CD45RO+) T cells sorted from blood.

The CDR3 spells CASSQPGRGVEGYTF. The CDR3 DNA reads as TGCGCCAGCAGCCAACCGGGGAGAGGGGTCGAAGGCTACACCTTC. The chain is built from TRBV4-1 and TRBJ1-2; D possibly corresponds to TRBD1 (5 bases). V was trimmed by 2 bases and J by 8 bases, leaving 18 bases between them. The CDR3 covers 15 residues. Germline values: CDR1 MGHRA, CDR2 YSYEKL.